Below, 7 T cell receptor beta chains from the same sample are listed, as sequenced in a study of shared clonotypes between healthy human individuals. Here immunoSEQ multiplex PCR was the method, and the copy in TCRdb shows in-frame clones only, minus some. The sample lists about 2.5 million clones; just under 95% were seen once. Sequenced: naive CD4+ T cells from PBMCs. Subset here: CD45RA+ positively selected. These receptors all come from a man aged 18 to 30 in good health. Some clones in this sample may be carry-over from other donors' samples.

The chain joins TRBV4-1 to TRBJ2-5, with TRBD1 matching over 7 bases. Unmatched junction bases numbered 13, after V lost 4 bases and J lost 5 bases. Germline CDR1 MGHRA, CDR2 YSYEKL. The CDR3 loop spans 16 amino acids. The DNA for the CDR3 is TGCGCCAGCAGCCCAGGGGGTAGGGGAGCAGAGGAGACCCAGTACTTC. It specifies CASSPGGRGAEETQYF.

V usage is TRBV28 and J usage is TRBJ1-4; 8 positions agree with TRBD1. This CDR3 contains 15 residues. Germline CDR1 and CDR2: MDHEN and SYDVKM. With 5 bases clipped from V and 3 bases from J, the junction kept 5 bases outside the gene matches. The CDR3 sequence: CASSAGGLANEKLFF. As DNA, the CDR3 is TGTGCCAGCAGTGCAGGGGGCCTAGCTAATGAAAAACTGTTTTTT.

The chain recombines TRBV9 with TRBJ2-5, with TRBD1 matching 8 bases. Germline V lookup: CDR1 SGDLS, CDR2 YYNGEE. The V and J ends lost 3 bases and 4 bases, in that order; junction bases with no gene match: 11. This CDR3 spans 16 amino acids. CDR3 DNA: TGTGCCAGCAGCGGCCCCAGGACAGGGTGGGGAGAGACCCAGTACTTC. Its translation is CASSGPRTGWGETQYF.

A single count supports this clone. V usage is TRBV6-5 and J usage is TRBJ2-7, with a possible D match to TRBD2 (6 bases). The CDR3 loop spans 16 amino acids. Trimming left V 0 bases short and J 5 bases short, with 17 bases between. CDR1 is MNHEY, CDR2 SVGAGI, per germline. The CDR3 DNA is TGTGCCAGCAGTTACTCGGGGGGTCCCCTTGGCGACGAGCAGTACTTC. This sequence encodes CASSYSGGPLGDEQYF.

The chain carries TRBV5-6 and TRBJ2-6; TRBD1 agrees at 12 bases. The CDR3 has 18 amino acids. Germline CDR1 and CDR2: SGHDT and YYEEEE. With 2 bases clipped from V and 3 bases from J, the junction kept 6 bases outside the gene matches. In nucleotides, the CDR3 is TGTGCCAGCAGCTTACCGGGACAGGGGGCGCTTGGGGCCAACGTCCTGACTTTC. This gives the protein CASSLPGQGALGANVLTF. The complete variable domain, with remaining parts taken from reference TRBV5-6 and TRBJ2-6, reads DAGVTQSPTHLIKTRGQQVTLRCSPKSGHDTVSWYQQALGQGPQFIFQYYEEEERQRGNFPDRFSGHQFPNYSSELNVNALLLGDSALYLCASSLPGQGALGANVLTFGAGSRLTVL.

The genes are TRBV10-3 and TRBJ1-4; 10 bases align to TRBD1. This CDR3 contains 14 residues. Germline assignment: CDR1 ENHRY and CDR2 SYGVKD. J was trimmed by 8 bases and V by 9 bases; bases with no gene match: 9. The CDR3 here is CAMRAGQGNEKLFF. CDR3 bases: TGTGCCATGAGAGCGGGACAGGGGAACGAAAAACTGTTTTTT.

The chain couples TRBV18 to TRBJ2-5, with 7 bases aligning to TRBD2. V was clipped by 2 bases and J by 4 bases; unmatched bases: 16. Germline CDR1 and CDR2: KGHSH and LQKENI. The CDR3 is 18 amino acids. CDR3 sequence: CASSPVGRAGEFGETQYF. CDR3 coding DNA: TGTGCCAGCTCACCAGTTGGTCGGGCGGGAGAATTCGGAGAGACCCAGTACTTC. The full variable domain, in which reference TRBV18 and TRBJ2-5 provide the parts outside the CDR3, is NAGVMQNPRHLVRRRGQEARLRCSPMKGHSHVYWYRQLPEEGLKFMVYLQKENIIDESGMPKERFSAEFPKEGPSILRIQQVVRGDSAAYFCASSPVGRAGEFGETQYFGPGTRLLVL.